This entry concerns a single T cell receptor (beta chain). Produced via immunoSEQ multiplex PCR; TCRdb's table is partial and in-frame only. Among about 64,000 clones listed, approximately 86% were seen once. Germline CDR1 MDHEN, CDR2 SYDVKM. This CDR3 spans 16 amino acids. V shed 5 bases and J shed 8 bases, with 21 bases lying between them. These data originate in a study of OX40 agonist ivuxolimab in advanced cancers. Study-level information: Patients received ivuxolimab, an intravenous treatment, every 2 weeks at 0.01 to 10 mg/kg. The dose-escalation cohort had hepatocellular carcinoma, melanoma, renal cell or head and neck cancer.

V and J are TRBV28 and TRBJ1-4, with a possible D match to TRBD1 (6 bases). The source was CD4+ or CD8+ T cells sorted from blood, collected in a trial of the OX40 agonist ivuxolimab. The receptor's source is an adult with an advanced solid tumor such as melanoma, head and neck, liver or kidney cancer. The CDR3 spells CASSPPPGPGGEKLFF. The CDR3, as DNA: TGTGCCAGCAGTCCTCCCCCGGGGCCGGGGGGCGAAAAACTGTTTTTT. Based on the CDR3 plus reference TRBV28 and TRBJ1-4, the full variable domain is DVKVTQSSRYLVKRTGEKVFLECVQDMDHENMFWYRQDPGLGLRLIYFSYDVKMKEKGDIPEGYSVSREKKERFSLILESASTNQTSMYLCASSPPPGPGGEKLFFGSGTQLSVL.